Below are 31 T cell receptor beta chains sequenced from a single sample in a study of technical replicates of blood from a few donors. The method was immunoSEQ multiplex PCR; TCRdb's version includes in-frame clones alone and lacks a portion of them. The table lists around 83,000 clones, just over 90% of them singletons, with around 0.25% in the top ten. Sequencing used T cells isolated from PBMCs. The receptors here all came from a human donor in good health.

The chain carries TRBV29-1 and TRBJ1-4, with D maybe TRBD1 (6 bases). Trimming took off 4 bases at V and 8 bases at J, with 14 bases between the two ends. The germline gives CDR1 SQVTM, CDR2 ANQGSEA. This CDR3 region has 13 residues. CDR3 in amino acids: CSVGQEEREKLFF. The CDR3 DNA follows: TGCAGCGTTGGACAGGAAGAACGGGAAAAACTGTTTTTT.

The chain joins TRBV29-1 to TRBJ2-3; TRBD1 matches 12 bases. With V trimmed by 4 bases and J by 7 bases, 6 bases remained unmatched. The CDR3 loop spans 14 amino acids. CDR1 and CDR2 (germline): SQVTM, ANQGSEA. The CDR3 reads CSVAGTGGRNTQYF. CDR3 nucleotide sequence: TGCAGCGTTGCCGGGACAGGGGGCAGGAATACGCAGTATTTT.

This chain links TRBV28 with TRBJ1-4; possible D gene TRBD1, 5 bases. The CDR3 has 14 residues. Trimming shortened V by 3 bases and J by 8 bases, and 13 bases separated the two germline ends. The V gene's germline CDR1 is MDHEN and CDR2 SYDVKM. CDR3 sequence (DNA): TGTGCCAGCAGTTTTCAACAGGAGTACGAAAAACTGTTTTTT. Translation: CASSFQQEYEKLFF.

The chain has TRBV28 and TRBJ2-1; 8 nucleotides line up with TRBD2. CDR1 MDHEN and CDR2 SYDVKM come from the germline V gene. V lost 4 bases, J lost 10 bases, and 12 bases stayed unmatched. This CDR3 is built from 15 residues. CDR3 sequence: CASSSPGTRRTEQFF. The CDR3, as DNA: TGTGCCAGCAGTTCCCCCGGGACTAGACGAACCGAGCAGTTCTTC.

The rearrangement uses TRBV27 and TRBJ1-1; TRBD1 matches at 7 bases. Looked up from germline, CDR1 is MNHEY and CDR2 is SMNVEV (reference sequence). This CDR3 region has 14 residues. Trimming cost V 5 bases and J 4 bases; bases outside gene matches: 7. The CDR3 loop is CASSTRWTGTEAFF. CDR3 coding DNA: TGTGCCAGCAGTACGCGTTGGACAGGCACTGAAGCTTTCTTT.

The J gene is TRBJ2-1, the V gene TRBV29-1; D gene ambiguous. Germline CDR1 is SQVTM and CDR2 is ANQGSEA. Trimming removed 2 bases at V and 5 bases at J, with 10 bases between. This CDR3 has 13 amino acids. CDR3 sequence (DNA): TGCAGCGTTGAAAGACACAGAGACAATGAGCAGTTCTTC. It yields the protein CSVERHRDNEQFF.

This clone was seen only once. This chain uses TRBV2 with TRBJ2-3, with D possibly matching TRBD1 (5 bases). Trimming cost V 5 bases and J 6 bases, with 12 bases left between them. Germline V gene data show CDR1 as SNHLY and CDR2 as FYNNEI. This CDR3 has 13 amino acids. The DNA of the CDR3 is TGTGCCAGCAGTTTTACAGGAACGGATACGCAGTATTTT. Its protein is CASSFTGTDTQYF.

This chain joins TRBV4-1 and TRBJ1-1; 7 bases map to TRBD1. From germline, CDR1 is MGHRA and CDR2 YSYEKL. V was pared by 4 bases and J by 5 bases, with 7 bases of the junction left unmatched. The CDR3 is made up of 14 amino acids. The CDR3 spells CASSLPQGRTEAFF. In DNA, the CDR3 is TGCGCCAGCAGCCTACCACAGGGGAGGACTGAAGCTTTCTTT.

The J gene is TRBJ2-1, the V gene TRBV11-2; D ambiguous. Germline V gene sequence: CDR1 SGHAT, CDR2 FQNNGV. Trimming pared 3 bases from V and 6 bases from J, leaving 6 bases between. This CDR3 contains 12 residues. CDR3 residues: CASSFPSNEQFF. The CDR3 region has the DNA TGTGCCAGCAGCTTCCCTTCCAATGAGCAGTTCTTC.

The chain employs TRBV11-1 and TRBJ2-7, with D unclear. CDR1 and CDR2 (germline): SGHAT, FQDESV (reference sequence). This CDR3 comprises 14 residues. V was pared by 5 bases and J by 6 bases, with 17 bases between. CDR3 sequence reads: CASSLNSILSEQYF. In nucleotides, the CDR3 is TGTGCCAGCAGCCTAAACTCAATCCTGTCCGAGCAGTACTTC. The whole variable domain, filled in from reference TRBV11-1 and TRBJ2-7, reads EAEVAQSPRYKITEKSQAVAFWCDPISGHATLYWYRQILGQGPELLVQFQDESVVDDSQLPKDRFSAERLKGVDSTLKIQPAELGDSAMYLCASSLNSILSEQYFGPGTRLTVT.

This rearrangement joins TRBV5-4 to TRBJ2-3; 14 bases are a match to TRBD2. The V gene's germline CDR1 is SGHNT and CDR2 YYREEE (reference sequence). The CDR3 runs to 16 residues. Germline trimming cut 4 bases from V and 2 bases from J; bases unmatched to any gene: 3. This CDR3 is CASSQGLAGATDTQYF. The CDR3 coding sequence is TGTGCCAGCAGCCAGGGACTAGCGGGAGCCACAGATACGCAGTATTTT. Based on the CDR3 plus reference TRBV5-4 and TRBJ2-3, the full variable domain is ETGVTQSPTHLIKTRGQQVTLRCSSQSGHNTVSWYQQALGQGPQFIFQYYREEENGRGNFPPRFSGLQFPNYSSELNVNALELDDSALYLCASSQGLAGATDTQYFGPGTRLTVL.

The chain links TRBV7-9 to TRBJ1-6; D not resolved. Germline V gene lookup returns CDR1 SEHNR and CDR2 FQNEAQ (reference sequence). This CDR3 is built from 14 residues. The V gene lost 3 bases and the J gene lost 11 bases, with 14 bases spanning the gap. The chain's CDR3 is CASSLALNRAPLHF. The CDR3 coding sequence is TGTGCCAGCAGCTTGGCCTTAAACCGGGCACCCCTCCACTTT.

The V call is TRBV21-1, the J call TRBJ2-1; the D segment call TRBD2 is taken from the table without a DNA check. TRBV21-1 represents a pseudogene. The CDR3 is made up of 15 amino acids. The CDR3 is CASSSRAQDCGLLFF. The CDR3, as DNA: TGTGCCAGCAGCTCCCGGGCCCAGGACTGTGGACTCCTGTTCTTC.

The chain couples TRBV19 to TRBJ2-3, with a tentative D call TRBD1 (5 bases). The V and J ends lost 2 bases and 2 bases respectively, with 17 bases between them. Germline CDR1 LNHDA, CDR2 SQIVND (reference sequence). The CDR3 has 17 amino acids. The CDR3 bases are TGTGCCAGTAGTATATCCCCAGGGTGGATGGACACAGATACGCAGTATTTT. Protein product: CASSISPGWMDTDTQYF.

The chain is built from TRBV7-6 and TRBJ2-5, with TRBD2 identical over 11 bases. The CDR3 is 15 amino acids. CDR1 SGHVS and CDR2 FNYEAQ come from the germline V gene. V shed 2 bases and J 4 bases; nucleotides not matched to a gene: 3. CDR3 region: CASSLLAGGSETQYF. The CDR3 DNA is TGTGCCAGCAGCTTACTAGCGGGAGGTTCAGAGACCCAGTACTTC.

The rearrangement joins TRBV6-1 to TRBJ1-5, with TRBD1 matching over 7 bases. Trimming cost V 3 bases and J 7 bases; bases outside gene matches: 3. There are 13 residues in the CDR3. The V gene's germline CDR1 is MNHNS and CDR2 SASEGT. The CDR3 is CASSDDRAQPQHF. CDR3 nucleotides: TGTGCCAGCAGTGATGACAGGGCACAGCCCCAGCATTTT.

The rearrangement links TRBV6-6 to TRBJ1-5, with TRBD1 as a possible D gene (6 bases). This CDR3 is built from 15 residues. Trimming removed 5 bases from V and 4 bases from J, with 15 bases in between. The germline gives CDR1 MNHNY, CDR2 SVGAGI (reference sequence). This chain's CDR3 is CASSLDSLGNQPQHF. DNA of the CDR3: TGTGCCAGCAGTCTGGACAGCCTTGGGAATCAGCCCCAGCATTTT.

The chain joins TRBV19 to TRBJ2-2, with TRBD2 as a possible D gene (7 bases). Deletions cut 9 bases from V and 5 bases from J, with 22 bases between. Germline CDR1 LNHDA, CDR2 SQIVND (reference sequence). This CDR3 has 16 amino acids. CDR3 coding DNA: TGTGCCAGCATTGGGGGCGGGGGATCCAGGACCGGGGAGCTGTTTTTT. Amino acids: CASIGGGGSRTGELFF.

The J gene is TRBJ2-7, the V gene TRBV5-1; 7 bases are a match to TRBD2. This CDR3 is 13 amino acids long. V trimming: 2 bases; J trimming: 2 bases; junction bases outside the gene matches: 1. CDR1 and CDR2 from the germline V gene are SGHRS and YFSETQ. CDR3 region: CASSFGLAYEQYF. CDR3 coding DNA: TGCGCCAGCAGCTTCGGACTAGCCTACGAGCAGTACTTC.

This chain connects TRBV21-1 to TRBJ1-1. TRBV21-1 is described as a pseudogene. The CDR3 sequence is 14 residues long. CDR3 sequence: CASSPWRAGLGAFF. The CDR3 coding sequence is TGTGCCAGCAGCCCCTGGCGGGCAGGTCTTGGGGCTTTCTTT.

This chain joins TRBV11-2 and TRBJ2-5; D call uncertain. The CDR3 extends over 11 amino acids. V lost 2 bases, J lost 5 bases, and 3 bases lay in between. CDR1 is SGHAT and CDR2 is FQNNGV in the germline V gene. CDR3 sequence: CASSLLETQYF. Written as DNA, the CDR3 is TGTGCCAGCAGCTTACTGGAGACCCAGTACTTC.

In DNA form, the CDR3 reads TGTGCCAGCAGTCCCCTCACTAGCGTCCTAAGCACAGATACGCAGTATTTT. It codes for CASSPLTSVLSTDTQYF. V is TRBV7-2 and J is TRBJ2-3; 7 bases are a match to TRBD2. Germline lookup yields CDR1 SGHTA and CDR2 FQGNSA. Trimming at V came to 6 bases and at J to 0 bases, leaving 12 bases not matched to a gene. The CDR3 spans 17 residues.

The chain recombines TRBV28 with TRBJ2-1; 13 nucleotides agree with TRBD2. CDR1 and CDR2 from the germline V gene are MDHEN and SYDVKM. CDR3 length equals 17 residues. J lost 8 bases, V lost 3 bases, and 10 bases had no gene match. The CDR3 DNA sequence: TGTGCCAGCAGTTTGGGAACTAGCGGGAGGGCCGTGGATGAGCAGTTCTTC. Its translation is CASSLGTSGRAVDEQFF.

This clone was observed a few times. CDR3 DNA sequence: TGTGCCAGCAGCTCAGGCCGACTAGCGGGAGGGCCTTACACCGGGGAGCTGTTTTTT. It translates to CASSSGRLAGGPYTGELFF. J is TRBJ2-2 and V is TRBV11-2; 14 nucleotides line up with TRBD2. Germline CDR1 is SGHAT and CDR2 is FQNNGV. Losses at the gene ends were 4 bases for V and 3 bases for J; bases not matched to a gene: 10. CDR3 length equals 19 residues.

This clone has only a few counts. This chain connects TRBV5-1 to TRBJ1-1, with D perhaps matching TRBD1 (6 bases). This CDR3 is 13 amino acids long. With 6 bases removed from V and 4 bases from J, the gap between germline ends came to 13 bases. Germline V CDR1 and CDR2: SGHRS, YFSETQ. CDR3 nucleotide sequence: TGCGCCAGCAATGAACAGGGTTTCACTGAAGCTTTCTTT. Protein product: CASNEQGFTEAFF.

The chain carries TRBV4-1 and TRBJ2-2; 7 bases line up with TRBD1. CDR1 is MGHRA, CDR2 YSYEKL, per germline. The CDR3 runs to 16 residues. J gave up 4 bases and V 1 base, and 6 bases lay outside the gene matches. The CDR3 sequence is CASSQVTGEFTGELFF. DNA of the CDR3: TGCGCCAGCAGCCAAGTCACAGGGGAGTTCACCGGGGAGCTGTTTTTT.

V gene TRBV5-4 combines with J gene TRBJ2-7, with a possible D match to TRBD2 (6 bases). Germline V gene lookup returns CDR1 SGHNT and CDR2 YYREEE (reference sequence). Trimming cost V 1 base and J 6 bases, with 8 bases left between them. The CDR3 covers 12 residues. CDR3 in amino acids: CASSLRGFEQYF. The CDR3 DNA is TGTGCCAGCAGCTTGCGGGGGTTCGAGCAGTACTTC.

This clone turned up a few times. The chain uses TRBV5-4 and TRBJ1-1; 11 bases line up with TRBD1. V trimming: 3 bases; J trimming: 3 bases; junction bases outside the gene matches: 1. This CDR3 is 14 amino acids long. From germline, CDR1 is SGHNT and CDR2 YYREEE (reference sequence). This CDR3 reads CASSWGQGDTEAFF. The CDR3 DNA is TGTGCCAGCAGCTGGGGACAGGGGGACACTGAAGCTTTCTTT.

V is TRBV27 and J is TRBJ2-3, with a possible D match to TRBD2 (6 bases). The V gene lost 3 bases and the J gene lost 1 base, with 14 bases spanning the gap. Germline assignment: CDR1 MNHEY and CDR2 SMNVEV (reference sequence). This CDR3 comprises 16 residues. The CDR3 nucleotides are TGTGCCAGCAGTTTGTACGGGCCGGGGGGCACAGATACGCAGTATTTT. Translated, it gives CASSLYGPGGTDTQYF.

This chain joins TRBV28 and TRBJ2-2, with TRBD1 matching 9 bases. Germline V gives CDR1 MDHEN, CDR2 SYDVKM. Trimming took 3 bases from V and 8 from J; bases not matched to a gene: 7. This CDR3 has 15 residues. The CDR3 DNA sequence: TGTGCCAGCAGTTTCCAACAGGGGGCTTCAGGGGAGCTGTTTTTT. This translates into CASSFQQGASGELFF.

The chain couples TRBV6-5 to TRBJ2-7; TRBD2 matches 7 bases. Per the germline V gene, CDR1 is MNHEY and CDR2 is SVGAGI. The CDR3 has 13 residues. V was pared by 7 bases and J by 3 bases, with 6 bases of the junction left unmatched. CDR3 sequence: CASTRRGDYEQYF. CDR3 in DNA: TGTGCCAGCACCAGACGGGGGGACTACGAGCAGTACTTC.